One sample yielded the 18 T cell receptor beta chains listed below, sequenced in a study of blood T cell repertoires in COVID-19. Assay used: immunoSEQ multiplex PCR; TCRdb lists only in-frame clones, some missing. The sample consists of under 120,000 clones, 80% to 90% of them appearing once. The source material was peripheral blood. All receptors derive from an elderly woman with acute or convalescent COVID-19.

The V gene is TRBV7-9, the J gene TRBJ2-5; the match to TRBD2 covers 8 bases. V was pared by 5 bases and J by 3 bases, with 14 bases of the junction left unmatched. This CDR3 has 17 amino acids. From germline, CDR1 is SEHNR and CDR2 FQNEAQ (reference sequence). CDR3 protein: CASSTTRLVAGKETQYF. The DNA of the CDR3 is TGTGCCAGCAGCACCACGCGATTGGTAGCGGGGAAAGAGACCCAGTACTTC.

About this clone itself: Other DNA sequences within the sample encode an identical CDR3. This chain uses TRBV4-1 with TRBJ1-5, with D unresolved. Germline values: CDR1 MGHRA, CDR2 YSYEKL. CDR3 length: 12 residues. Trimming left V 1 base short and J 7 bases short, with 5 bases between. The CDR3 sequence: CASSQGAQPQHF. The CDR3 coding sequence is TGCGCCAGCAGCCAAGGGGCACAGCCCCAGCATTTT.

The CDR3 loop is CASSEARLLAVYNEQFF. The DNA for the CDR3 is TGTGCCAGCAGTGAAGCGCGGCTACTAGCGGTCTACAATGAGCAGTTCTTC. The rearrangement uses TRBV2 and TRBJ2-1; 8 nucleotides line up with TRBD2. From germline, CDR1 is SNHLY and CDR2 FYNNEI. J was trimmed by 3 bases and V by 0 bases; bases with no gene match: 7. The CDR3 has 17 residues.

The chain combines TRBV6-5 with TRBJ1-2; D gene uncertain. Germline V lookup: CDR1 MNHEY, CDR2 SVGAGI. V lost 0 bases and J 4 bases, leaving 12 bases between the germline ends. The CDR3 covers 15 residues. DNA for the CDR3: TGTGCCAGCAGTTACTCTTTGACATTCGGCTATGGCTACACCTTC. Its protein product is CASSYSLTFGYGYTF.

The J gene is TRBJ1-1, the V gene TRBV9, with D perhaps TRBD1 (6 bases). The V gene's germline CDR1 is SGDLS and CDR2 YYNGEE. V was clipped by 3 bases and J by 4 bases, with 13 bases between them. The CDR3 is 14 residues long. Here the CDR3 reads CASSGTGRGTEAFF. The CDR3 region has the DNA TGTGCCAGCAGCGGCACAGGGAGGGGCACTGAAGCTTTCTTT. Together with reference TRBV9 and TRBJ1-1, the CDR3 gives the full variable domain: DSGVTQTPKHLITATGQRVTLRCSPRSGDLSVYWYQQSLDQGLQFLIQYYNGEERAKGNILERFSAQQFPDLHSELNLSSLELGDSALYFCASSGTGRGTEAFFGQGTRLTVV.

V usage is TRBV7-6 and J usage is TRBJ2-3; D may be TRBD1 (6 bases). V was trimmed by 5 bases and J by 2 bases, leaving 17 bases between them. CDR1 is SGHVS, CDR2 FNYEAQ, per germline. The CDR3 spans 16 residues. The CDR3 is CASSHGQITDTDTQYF. The CDR3 nucleotides read TGTGCCAGCAGCCATGGACAGATTACAGACACAGATACGCAGTATTTT.

V is TRBV10-3 and J is TRBJ2-3; unclear D gene. Trimming removed 11 bases from V and 0 bases from J, with 6 bases in between. The CDR3 is 11 residues long. Germline CDR1 reads ENHRY; CDR2 reads SYGVKD. The DNA for the CDR3 is TGTGCCTCCAGTAGCACAGATACGCAGTATTTT. The encoded protein is CASSSTDTQYF.

The CDR3 nucleotides read TGTGCCAGTAGTATAGTACCGAGCGACTCACCCCTCCACTTT. As protein: CASSIVPSDSPLHF. This chain connects TRBV19 to TRBJ1-6; D unresolved. The V gene's germline CDR1 is LNHDA and CDR2 SQIVND (reference sequence). With 1 base removed from V and 10 bases from J, the gap between germline ends came to 11 bases. The CDR3 totals 14 residues.

This clone was seen more than once but under ten times. The V and J genes are TRBV7-6 and TRBJ2-7, with D maybe TRBD1 (5 bases). Deletions cut 1 base from V and 5 bases from J, with 9 bases between. The length of the CDR3 is 13 residues. Germline CDR1 SGHVS, CDR2 FNYEAQ. CDR3 in DNA: TGTGCCAGCAGCTTAGAACCAGGGAACGAGCAGTACTTC. Amino acid sequence: CASSLEPGNEQYF.

V usage is TRBV5-1 and J usage is TRBJ2-1, with D perhaps matching TRBD1 (6 bases). V was trimmed by 0 bases and J by 8 bases, leaving 24 bases between them. The CDR3 has 18 amino acids. Germline V gene lookup returns CDR1 SGHRS and CDR2 YFSETQ. DNA for the CDR3: TGCGCCAGCAGCTTGGCCCCCCCCAGGGGTTCGACGTTGGATGAGCAGTTCTTC. Protein: CASSLAPPRGSTLDEQFF.

The V call is TRBV3-1 (or the pseudogene TRBV3-2), the J call TRBJ2-1; TRBD2 aligns across 10 bases. With 8 bases clipped from V and 8 bases from J, the junction kept 15 bases outside the gene matches. The CDR3 length is 16 residues. Germline CDR1 is LGHDT and CDR2 is YNNKEL (reference sequence). This CDR3 reads CASRSSGGAGFDEQFF. The CDR3 region has the DNA TGTGCCAGCCGGTCAAGCGGGGGGGCGGGTTTCGATGAGCAGTTCTTC.

The V gene is TRBV7-9, the J gene TRBJ1-4; a possible D gene is TRBD1 (6 bases). The CDR3 is made up of 15 amino acids. Germline V lookup: CDR1 SEHNR, CDR2 FQNEAQ (reference sequence). V shed 1 base and J shed 7 bases, with 13 bases lying between them. The CDR3 DNA is TGTGCCAGCAGCTTAGGGCCCGGACAGATTGAAAAACTGTTTTTT. Translation: CASSLGPGQIEKLFF. Variable domain in full (rest from reference TRBV7-9 and TRBJ1-4): DTGVSQNPRHKITKRGQNVTFRCDPISEHNRLYWYRQTLGQGPEFLTYFQNEAQLEKSRLLSDRFSAERPKGSFSTLEIQRTEQGDSAMYLCASSLGPGQIEKLFFGSGTQLSVL.

This chain joins TRBV6-6 and TRBJ1-5; tentative D call: TRBD1 (6 bases). V was trimmed by 6 bases and J by 11 bases, leaving 20 bases between them. Germline V lookup: CDR1 MNHNY, CDR2 SVGAGI (reference sequence). The CDR3 spans 14 residues. The CDR3 DNA sequence: TGTGCCAGCAGCCCGGGACAAACGAGTAGGGCCCAGCATTTT. Translating gives CASSPGQTSRAQHF.

The CDR3 sequence: CASSYSGTVNTEAFF. The DNA of the CDR3 is TGTGCCAGCAGTTATTCCGGGACAGTGAACACTGAAGCTTTCTTT. The chain combines TRBV6-5 with TRBJ1-1, with 7 bases that match TRBD1. The length of the CDR3 is 15 residues. Germline values: CDR1 MNHEY, CDR2 SVGAGI. V was pared by 3 bases and J by 0 bases, with 4 bases of the junction left unmatched.

This chain links TRBV27 with TRBJ2-6; D unresolved. The CDR3 has 16 amino acids. Germline V gene sequence: CDR1 MNHEY, CDR2 SMNVEV (reference sequence). Trimming removed 1 base at V and 0 bases at J, with 7 bases between. CDR3 nucleotides: TGTGCCAGCAGTTTATTTCGCAGCTCTGGGGCCAACGTCCTGACTTTC. Encoded protein: CASSLFRSSGANVLTF. The full variable domain, with the rest looked up from reference TRBV27 and TRBJ2-6, is EAQVTQNPRYLITVTGKKLTVTCSQNMNHEYMSWYRQDPGLGLRQIYYSMNVEVTDKGDVPEGYKVSRKEKRNFPLILESPSPNQTSLYFCASSLFRSSGANVLTFGAGSRLTVL.

This chain joins TRBV11-2 and TRBJ2-2; possibly TRBD2 for D (5 bases). The CDR3 covers 17 residues. Trimming shortened V by 6 bases and J by 1 base, and 18 bases separated the two germline ends. Germline V gene sequence: CDR1 SGHAT, CDR2 FQNNGV. The CDR3 region has the DNA TGTGCCAGCAGACAAGGAAGCGGTGGCTTGAACACCGGGGAGCTGTTTTTT. Amino acids: CASRQGSGGLNTGELFF.

The chain combines TRBV4-2 with TRBJ2-5; maybe TRBD1 (8 bases). Between the trimmed V and J ends, which lost 4 bases and 5 bases, there was a span of 14 bases. The CDR3 has 14 amino acids. Germline V CDR1 and CDR2: LGHNA, YNFKEQ. CDR3 in amino acids: CASSRTGREETQYF. CDR3 DNA sequence: TGTGCCAGCAGCCGGACAGGGCGGGAGGAGACCCAGTACTTC.

V is TRBV2 and J is TRBJ2-1; D gene uncertain. This CDR3 spans 12 amino acids. V was trimmed by 5 bases and J by 5 bases, leaving 7 bases between them. Looked up from germline, CDR1 is SNHLY and CDR2 is FYNNEI. The chain's CDR3 is CASSPEDNEQFF. The CDR3, as DNA: TGTGCCAGCAGTCCCGAGGACAATGAGCAGTTCTTC.